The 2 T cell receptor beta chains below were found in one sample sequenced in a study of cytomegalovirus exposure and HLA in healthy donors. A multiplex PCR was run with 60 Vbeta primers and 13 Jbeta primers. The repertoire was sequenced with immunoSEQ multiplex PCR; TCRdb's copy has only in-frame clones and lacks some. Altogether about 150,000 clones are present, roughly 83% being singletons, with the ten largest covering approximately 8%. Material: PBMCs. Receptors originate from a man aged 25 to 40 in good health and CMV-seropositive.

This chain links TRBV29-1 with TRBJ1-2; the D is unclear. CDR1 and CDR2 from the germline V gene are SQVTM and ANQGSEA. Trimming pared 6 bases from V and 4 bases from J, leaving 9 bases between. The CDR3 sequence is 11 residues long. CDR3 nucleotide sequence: TGCAGCGTCCTCTCCGGCTATGGCTACACCTTC. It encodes CSVLSGYGYTF.

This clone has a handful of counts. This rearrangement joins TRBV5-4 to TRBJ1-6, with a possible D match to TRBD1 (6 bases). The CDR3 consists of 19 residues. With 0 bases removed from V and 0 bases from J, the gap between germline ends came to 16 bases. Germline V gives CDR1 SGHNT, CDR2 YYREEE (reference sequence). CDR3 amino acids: CASSLGAGAASSYNSPLHF. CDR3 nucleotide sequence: TGTGCCAGCAGCTTGGGAGCGGGGGCCGCGAGCTCCTATAATTCACCCCTCCACTTT.